The sequence of this TCR beta chain was determined in a study of regulatory T cells in long-lasting Graves disease. Across the whole study: Graves' cases, newly diagnosed, had used antithyroid drugs under 3 months. Points from the study as a whole: Accuracy was perhaps lowered by the small sample size. No thyroid tissue was studied; the work used peripheral blood only.

The time point was: newly diagnosed GD, antithyroid drugs for less than 3 months. Generation of the TCR library employed RNA extracted from PBMCs. Roughly 10 milliliters of peripheral blood went into EDTA tubes. For TCR beta, libraries came from iRepertoire HTBI primers and Arm-PCR of CDR3 regions. MiXCR was run by TCRdb on the multiplex PCR reads, yielding one entry per CDR3 protein. The data show a few hundred thousand distinct CDR3 sequences, 20% to 25% seen once. The V and J ends lost 4 bases and 7 bases respectively, with 12 bases between them. The CDR3 spans 13 residues. Germline lookup yields CDR1 KGHDR and CDR2 SFDVKD. This clonotype was picked up many times. Its specificity is unknown.

The rearrangement joins TRBV24-1 to TRBJ1-2; possible D gene TRBD1, 6 bases. Sequences were derived from peripheral blood mononuclear cells (PBMCs), sampled at new diagnosis, from a patient treated with antithyroid drugs. The TCR sequence derives from a female donor with Graves disease. CDR3 bases: TGTGCCACCAGTGAGGATCAGGGGTTTGGCTACACCTTC. Its protein product is CATSEDQGFGYTF.